The rows below give T cell receptor beta chains drawn from one sample of a study of breast tumors, draining lymph nodes, adjacent tissues. In TCRdb, the multiplex PCR reads were re-called with MiXCR into one record per CDR3 protein. The sample records about 180,000 distinct CDR3 sequences, roughly 30% being singletons. The sequenced sample consisted of axillary lymph node tissue. The source is a female donor with breast cancer. Some clones in this sample may be carry-over from other donors' samples. The CDR3 runs from the conserved cysteine through the conserved F or W. Each record gives: V gene, J gene, clone size, D gene, CDR3 protein, CDR3 DNA. The D gene is left open where the match is weak. Size values are once, few and many counts, or a class for expanded clones, and some rows have none.

TRBV29-1	TRBJ2-5	many	TRBD1	CSVDSRDRGRQGALQKETQYF	TGCAGCGTGGATTCCCGGGACAGGGGGCGTCAGGGGGCACTTCAGAAAGAGACCCAGTACTTC
TRBV19	TRBJ2-3	-	-	CASSGGVGQYTDTQYF	TGTGCCAGTTCCGGTGGTGTGGGGCAGTACACAGATACGCAGTATTTT
TRBV7-9	TRBJ2-3	-	TRBD2	CASSQLFGLAGSSTDTQYF	TGTGCCAGCAGCCAGCTATTTGGACTAGCGGGATCTAGCACAGATACGCAGTATTTT
TRBV2	TRBJ2-7	many	-	CASNGETYEQYF	TGTGCCAGCAACGGGGAAACCTACGAGCAGTACTTC
TRBV20-1	TRBJ2-3	many	-	CSAGTSTDTQYF	TGCAGTGCCGGGACTAGCACAGATACGCAGTATTTT
TRBV4-2	TRBJ1-2	many	TRBD1	CASSQEGQLVYGYTF	TGTGCCAGCAGCCAAGAGGGACAGCTTGTCTATGGCTACACCTTC
TRBV7-2	TRBJ2-3	many	TRBD2	CASSVAGGFADTQYF	TGTGCCAGCAGCGTAGCGGGGGGGTTCGCAGATACGCAGTATTTT
TRBV20-1	TRBJ1-2	-	-	CSATSDPTGGTNYGYTF	TGCAGTGCCACCAGTGATCCCACGGGGGGGACTAACTATGGCTACACCTTC
TRBV7-7	TRBJ2-5	many	-	CASSLGRRAQETQHF	TGTGCTAGCAGCCTGGGACGGAGGGCCCAAGAGACCCAGCACTTC
TRBV20-1	TRBJ1-5	many	TRBD1	CSATPPTGSGNQPQHF	TGCAGTGCTACGCCCCCGACAGGGAGTGGCAATCAGCCCCAGCATTTT